This T cell receptor beta chain was sequenced during a study of blood T cell repertoires in COVID-19. V trimming: 9 bases; J trimming: 6 bases; junction bases outside the gene matches: 10. The germline CDR1 and CDR2 sequences are LNHDA and SQIVND (reference sequence). The CDR3 is 14 residues long. Sequenced by immunoSEQ multiplex PCR; TCRdb stores in-frame clones only, minus some. This table holds over 200,000 clones, nearly 90% found once. Donors in Cohort 3 who had recovered were those with two negative PCRs, healthcare professional clearance, or resolution of their symptoms. Sequencing used PBMCs or T cells enriched from blood (not recorded which). This TCR came from a man aged 30-40 years who had recovered from COVID-19. This sequence joins TRBV19 and TRBJ2-3, with 9 positions matching TRBD1. CDR3 sequence: CARPPGQGDDTQYF. CDR3 in DNA: TGTGCCAGACCCCCGGGACAGGGAGACGATACGCAGTATTTT. The full variable domain, in which reference TRBV19 and TRBJ2-3 provide the parts outside the CDR3, is DGGITQSPKYLFRKEGQNVTLSCEQNLNHDAMYWYRQDPGQGLRLIYYSQIVNDFQKGDIAEGYSVSREKKESFPLTVTSAQKNPTAFYLCARPPGQGDDTQYFGPGTRLTVL.